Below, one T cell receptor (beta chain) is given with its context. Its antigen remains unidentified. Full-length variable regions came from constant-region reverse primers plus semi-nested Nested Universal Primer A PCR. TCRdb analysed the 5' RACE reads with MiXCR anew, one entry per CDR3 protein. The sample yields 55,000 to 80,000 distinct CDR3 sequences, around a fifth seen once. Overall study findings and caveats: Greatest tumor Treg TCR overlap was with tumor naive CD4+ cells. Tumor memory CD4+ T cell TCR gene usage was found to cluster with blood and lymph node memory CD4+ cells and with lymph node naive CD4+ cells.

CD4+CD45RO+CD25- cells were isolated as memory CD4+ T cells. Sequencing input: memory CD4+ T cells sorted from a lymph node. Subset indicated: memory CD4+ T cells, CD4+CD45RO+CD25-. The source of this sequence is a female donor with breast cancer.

The CDR3 reads CASSLTGYEQFF. The CDR3 DNA sequence: TGCGCCAGCAGCCTGACTGGGTATGAGCAGTTCTTC. The V call is TRBV5-1, the J call TRBJ2-1; D is unresolved. In germline, CDR1 is SGHRS, CDR2 YFSETQ. The germline V and J ends were trimmed by 4 bases and 8 bases, with 10 bases remaining between them. CDR3 length equals 12 residues.